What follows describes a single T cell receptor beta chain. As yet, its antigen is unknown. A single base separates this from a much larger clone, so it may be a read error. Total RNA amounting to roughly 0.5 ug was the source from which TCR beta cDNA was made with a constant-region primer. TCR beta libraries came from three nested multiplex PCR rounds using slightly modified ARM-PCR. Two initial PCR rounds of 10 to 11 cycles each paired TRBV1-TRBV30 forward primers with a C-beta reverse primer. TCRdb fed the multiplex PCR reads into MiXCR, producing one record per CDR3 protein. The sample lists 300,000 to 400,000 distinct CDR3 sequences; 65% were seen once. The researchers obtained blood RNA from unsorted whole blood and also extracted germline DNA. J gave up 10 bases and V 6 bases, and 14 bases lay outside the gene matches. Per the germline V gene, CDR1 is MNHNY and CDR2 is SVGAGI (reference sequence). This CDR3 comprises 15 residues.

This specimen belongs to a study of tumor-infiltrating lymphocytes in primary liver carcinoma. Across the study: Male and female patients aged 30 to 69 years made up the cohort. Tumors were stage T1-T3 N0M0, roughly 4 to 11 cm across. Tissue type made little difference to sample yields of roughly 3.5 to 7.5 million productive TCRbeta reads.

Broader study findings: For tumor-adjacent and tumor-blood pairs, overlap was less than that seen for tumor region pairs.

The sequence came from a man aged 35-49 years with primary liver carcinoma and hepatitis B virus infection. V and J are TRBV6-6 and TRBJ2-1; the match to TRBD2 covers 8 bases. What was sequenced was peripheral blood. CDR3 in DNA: TGTGCCAGCAGCCCCACTATCGGGAGGGCCGAGGAGCAGTTCTTC. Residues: CASSPTIGRAEEQFF.